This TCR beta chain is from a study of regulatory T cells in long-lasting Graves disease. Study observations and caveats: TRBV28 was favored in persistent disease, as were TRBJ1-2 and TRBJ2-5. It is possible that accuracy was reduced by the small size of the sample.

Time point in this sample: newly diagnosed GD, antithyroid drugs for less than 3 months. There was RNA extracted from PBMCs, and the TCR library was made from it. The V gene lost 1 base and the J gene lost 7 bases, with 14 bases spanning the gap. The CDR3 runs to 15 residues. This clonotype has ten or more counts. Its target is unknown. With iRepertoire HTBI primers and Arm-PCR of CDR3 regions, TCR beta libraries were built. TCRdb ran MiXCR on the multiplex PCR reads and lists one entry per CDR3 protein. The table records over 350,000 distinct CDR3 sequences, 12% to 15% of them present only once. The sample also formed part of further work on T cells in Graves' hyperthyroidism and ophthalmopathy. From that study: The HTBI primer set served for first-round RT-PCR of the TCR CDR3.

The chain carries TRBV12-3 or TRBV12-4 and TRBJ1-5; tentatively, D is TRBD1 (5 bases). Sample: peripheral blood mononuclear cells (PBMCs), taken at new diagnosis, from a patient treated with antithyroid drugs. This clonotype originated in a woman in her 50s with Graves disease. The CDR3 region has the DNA TGTGCCAGCAGTTTAGTCCTCCGGGGGGGGCAGCCCCAGCATTTT. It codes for CASSLVLRGGQPQHF.